The present entry profiles one T cell receptor beta chain with its context. No cognate antigen has been identified for it. Qualities for individual bases were not recorded, and no much larger clone is one base off. The entry originates in a study of CD8 T cells in ankylosing spondylitis (dated by TCRdb to about 2017). Regarding the study in general: T cell receptor beta repertoires were profiled in healthy donors and ankylosing spondylitis patients so that disease-linked TCR variants could be found. The whole study cohort included 85 to 120 healthy donors and 25 ankylosing spondylitis patients. Peripheral blood was sampled, and synovial fluid was also collected from ankylosing spondylitis patients. The research as a whole found: A CD8+ phenotype was shown by the disease-linked clones, which were found at relatively low frequencies in peripheral blood. Some motif variants had previously been reported in the synovial fluid and blood of reactive arthritis patients, which suggests shared mechanisms of disease initiation. According to the report, matched synovial fluid samples from ankylosing spondylitis patients were significantly enriched for the disease-linked clones. A TCR beta motif of several highly homologous amino acid variants appeared characteristic of blood from ankylosing spondylitis patients.

Instrument on record: Illumina HiSeq 2500. Quantitative 5'-RACE with molecular barcodes was the method used to prepare the TCR beta libraries. In the source study's methods: To identify disease-linked TCR variants, a new computational method was used, one built on a probabilistic model of VDJ rearrangement. The raw public data were reprocessed by TCRdb itself: fastp quality trimming at Q25, MiXCR clonotype calling, in-frame beta chains only. Entries are consolidated by CDR3 protein sequence, retaining the most common genes and DNA. None of the V and J calls come from the authors' own analysis; TCRdb made them. This sample gives more than 110,000 distinct CDR3 sequences in total; 7% to 9% of them show up just once. 7.3% of the sample is held by the ten biggest clonotypes. Synovial fluid samples and blood samples obtained from the same ankylosing spondylitis patients were matched. Including cysteine and phenylalanine, the CDR3 has 15 amino acids. Just the 45-base CDR3 DNA is kept, in frame starting at base 1. From a lookup of the germline V gene (reference sequence), CDR1 and CDR2 are DFQATT and SNEGSKA. Trimmed from V: 0 bases; trimmed from J: 7 bases; junction bases lacking a gene match: 11.

The clonotype originates from a male donor with ankylosing spondylitis. The rearranged chain carries TRBV20-1 and TRBJ1-2; 7 of the junction bases match TRBD1. The specimen was synovial fluid, either unsorted or a sorted T cell fraction (not recorded which). The DNA reads TGCAGTGCTAGAGATCCGGACAGGCACCTATCTGGCTACACCTTC. Its protein product is CSARDPDRHLSGYTF.